The 29 T cell receptor beta chains below were found in one sample sequenced in a study of spatial heterogeneity in lung cancer. This sample's time point: sample taken at primary tumor resection. Unsorted whole RNA from tumor, nontumor lung or frozen PBMC underwent sequencing. TCRdb ran MiXCR on the 5' RACE reads and lists one entry per CDR3 protein. The sample yields about 11,000 distinct CDR3 sequences, roughly 3.7% seen once. The material sequenced was normal lung tissue next to the tumor, taken at surgery. The receptors originated from a male donor with early-stage non-small cell lung cancer.

The table lists this clonotype with many counts. Since it is a stray read in a library aimed at alpha chains, this beta chain has a size that is not meaningful. The V and J genes are TRBV19 and TRBJ2-1; no firm D call. The CDR3 is 11 amino acids. The germline V gene has CDR1 LNHDA and CDR2 SQIVND (reference sequence). Trimming shortened V by 5 bases and J by 5 bases, and 4 bases separated the two germline ends. The CDR3 sequence: CASSFNNEQFF. As DNA, the CDR3 is TGTGCCAGTAGTTTTAACAATGAGCAGTTCTTC.

Many counts were recorded for this clonotype. This beta chain lies outside the target of a library built for alpha chains; its clone size means little. The J gene is TRBJ1-2, the V gene TRBV5-1; TRBD1 is a possible D gene (5 bases). Deletions cut 3 bases from V and 6 bases from J, with 12 bases between. The germline gives CDR1 SGHRS, CDR2 YFSETQ. The CDR3 consists of 13 residues. The CDR3 bases are TGCGCCAGCAGCTCGACAGCCTTAAATGGCTACACCTTC. This encodes CASSSTALNGYTF.

Regarding this clonotype: A library made for alpha chains picked up this beta chain off target, so its size means little. This chain uses TRBV7-9 with TRBJ2-4; D is unresolved. V lost 5 bases and J lost 6, with 14 bases in between. CDR3 length equals 14 residues. Germline values: CDR1 SEHNR, CDR2 FQNEAQ (reference sequence). In DNA form, the CDR3 reads TGTGCCAGCAGCCCCGGGTTCCTCGCAAACATTCAGTACTTC. It specifies CASSPGFLANIQYF.

By frequency in the sample, this clonotype is medium-sized. Little can be read into the size of this beta chain, an off-target read in a library designed for alpha chains. The chain carries TRBV7-2 and TRBJ2-3; possible D gene TRBD1, 6 bases. This CDR3 is 15 amino acids long. Trimming stripped 2 bases from V and 4 bases from J, with 13 bases between. Germline CDR1 SGHTA, CDR2 FQGNSA. CDR3 in DNA: TGTGCCAGCAGCTTAACCCCAGGGGTAGCAGATACGCAGTATTTT. Translation: CASSLTPGVADTQYF.

This clonotype occurred many times. Within a library made for alpha chains, this beta chain is off target, and its count is uninformative. V gene TRBV7-9 combines with J gene TRBJ1-5; TRBD1 might be the D (5 bases). Germline V lookup: CDR1 SEHNR, CDR2 FQNEAQ (reference sequence). With 3 bases removed from V and 5 bases from J, the gap between germline ends came to 14 bases. This CDR3 has 15 residues. This CDR3 is CASSFYSGQDQPQHF. In DNA form, the CDR3 reads TGTGCCAGCAGCTTTTACTCAGGGCAGGATCAGCCCCAGCATTTT.

This clonotype was seen ten or more times. A library prepared for alpha chains yielded this beta chain as an off-target read; its size is of little meaning. The gene calls are TRBV11-2 and TRBJ1-5; 9 positions agree with TRBD1. CDR3 length: 15 residues. Germline CDR1 and CDR2: SGHAT and FQNNGV. Trimming cost V 4 bases and J 2 bases; bases outside gene matches: 3. The CDR3 loop is CASSSGDRGNQPQHF. In DNA, the CDR3 is TGTGCCAGCAGCTCGGGGGACAGGGGCAATCAGCCCCAGCATTTT.

This clonotype has a handful of counts. This beta chain is off target for a library built for alpha chains, so its abundance means little. This sequence joins TRBV5-6 and TRBJ2-7; D is ambiguous. The V end was cut by 5 bases, the J end by 1 base, with 10 bases between. Germline V gives CDR1 SGHDT, CDR2 YYEEEE. This CDR3 has 13 amino acids. The DNA for the CDR3 is TGTGCCAGCAGTCCCGTAGGGTCCTACGAGCAGTACTTC. Its translation is CASSPVGSYEQYF.

This clonotype was recorded at least ten times. A library made for alpha chains picked up this beta chain off target, so its size means little. This sequence joins TRBV6-5 and TRBJ1-2, with 8 positions matching TRBD1. Germline trimming cut 6 bases from V and 8 bases from J; bases unmatched to any gene: 14. Germline V lookup: CDR1 MNHEY, CDR2 SVGAGI. The CDR3 runs to 15 residues. This CDR3 is CASSLSTGTGGGYTF. The CDR3, as DNA: TGTGCCAGCAGCCTGAGCACCGGGACAGGTGGCGGCTACACCTTC.

This clonotype was recorded many times. With the library built for alpha chains, this beta chain is off target and its frequency is not meaningful. The chain couples TRBV27 to TRBJ2-4; no definite D call. Germline values: CDR1 MNHEY, CDR2 SMNVEV (reference sequence). This CDR3 has 16 amino acids. The ends were cut back, 5 bases at V and 5 bases at J, with 19 bases in the middle. The CDR3 DNA follows: TGTGCCAGCAGTCCATCACCTTCCGGGCCTCAAAACATTCAGTACTTC. This gives the protein CASSPSPSGPQNIQYF.

This clonotype was detected many times. This beta chain slipped into a library made for alpha chains as a stray read, so its size is not meaningful. This chain links TRBV5-1 with TRBJ2-1, with D unresolved. Germline CDR1 reads SGHRS; CDR2 reads YFSETQ. The CDR3 is 14 amino acids. Trimming cost V 4 bases and J 2 bases, with 10 bases left between them. CDR3 DNA: TGCGCCAGCAGCGTGGATGGGACCTACAATGAGCAGTTCTTC. Its protein product is CASSVDGTYNEQFF. The entire variable domain, with the rest obtained from reference TRBV5-1 and TRBJ2-1, is as follows: KAGVTQTPRYLIKTRGQQVTLSCSPISGHRSVSWYQQTPGQGLQFLFEYFSETQRNKGNFPGRFSGRQFSNSRSEMNVSTLELGDSALYLCASSVDGTYNEQFFGPGTRLTVL.

By share, this clonotype ranks as medium-sized. This beta chain is a stray read from a library made for alpha chains; its abundance is not meaningful. The genes are TRBV7-2 and TRBJ1-2; D remains ambiguous. CDR3 size: 14 residues. Germline lookup yields CDR1 SGHTA and CDR2 FQGNSA. The V end lost 1 base, the J end lost 6 bases, and 12 bases lay between the germline ends. CDR3 bases: TGTGCCAGCAGCTTAGAAACCGTACCTAATGGCTACACCTTC. Its translation is CASSLETVPNGYTF.

This clonotype was seen at least ten times. The library was built for alpha chains, so this beta chain is an off-target read and its size means little. J is TRBJ1-5 and V is TRBV10-3; maybe TRBD1 (6 bases). CDR1 and CDR2 from the germline V gene are ENHRY and SYGVKD. V gave up 0 bases and J gave up 5 bases, with 8 bases separating them. The CDR3 runs to 14 residues. CDR3 loop: CAISESSGDQPQHF. In nucleotides, the CDR3 is TGTGCCATCAGTGAGTCCTCAGGGGATCAGCCCCAGCATTTT.

This clonotype has a count of ten or more. This beta chain was picked up by a library intended for alpha chains and is off target, so its count carries little meaning. The genes are TRBV7-9 and TRBJ1-5; D may be TRBD1 (5 bases). Between the trimmed V and J ends, which lost 7 bases and 4 bases, there was a span of 11 bases. The CDR3 has 13 residues. The germline V gene has CDR1 SEHNR and CDR2 FQNEAQ (reference sequence). This CDR3 reads CASTEGSNQPQHF. The DNA of the CDR3 is TGTGCCAGCACCGAGGGGTCGAATCAGCCCCAGCATTTT.

Note on this clonotype: A library made for alpha chains picked up this beta chain off target, so its size means little. The chain is built from TRBV7-2 and TRBJ1-1; D unclear. CDR3 length: 14 amino acids. V was cut by 1 base and J by 2 bases, with 8 bases left in between. CDR1 and CDR2 (germline): SGHTA, FQGNSA. In DNA, the CDR3 is TGTGCCAGCAGCTTAGGCTCAGGAAACACTGAAGCTTTCTTT. Its protein product is CASSLGSGNTEAFF. The variable domain in full, completed from reference TRBV7-2 and TRBJ1-1, reads GAGVSQSPSNKVTEKGKDVELRCDPISGHTALYWYRQSLGQGLEFLIYFQGNSAPDKSGLPSDRFSAERTGGSVSTLTIQRTQQEDSAVYLCASSLGSGNTEAFFGQGTRLTVV.

This clonotype has a count of ten or more. As an off-target read in a library built for alpha chains, this beta chain has a frequency of little significance. The gene calls are TRBV7-2 and TRBJ1-2; 9 nucleotides line up with TRBD1. V shed 3 bases, J shed 0 bases, and the junction held 5 bases outside the gene matches. CDR3 length equals 16 residues. Germline assignment: CDR1 SGHTA and CDR2 FQGNSA. The CDR3 here is CASSFPGQGSNYGYTF. The CDR3 DNA reads TGTGCCAGCAGCTTCCCAGGACAGGGGTCTAACTATGGCTACACCTTC.

This clonotype came up many times. A library made for alpha chains picked up this beta chain off target, so its size means little. Here the CDR3 DNA reads TGCGCCAGCAGCCCAGACGGGGCAATCTACGAGCAGTACTTC. Protein sequence: CASSPDGAIYEQYF. The V call is TRBV5-1, the J call TRBJ2-7, with D possibly being TRBD1 or TRBD2 (5 bases each). Germline CDR1 and CDR2: SGHRS and YFSETQ. The CDR3 runs 14 residues. The ends were cut back, 4 bases at V and 3 bases at J, with 14 bases in the middle.

Only a few counts were recorded for this clonotype. The library was prepared for alpha chains; this beta chain is a stray read, so its frequency means little. The chain recombines TRBV3-1 with TRBJ2-6, with TRBD2 matching over 8 bases. Germline loops: CDR1 LGHDT, CDR2 YNNKEL (reference sequence). Trimming cost V 5 bases and J 10 bases; bases outside gene matches: 13. The CDR3 consists of 16 residues. CDR3 bases: TGTGCCAGCAGCAATCGGGGGGGCTTGTCTGGGAACGTCCTGACTTTC. Amino acids: CASSNRGGLSGNVLTF.

This clonotype was counted ten times or more. This beta chain is off target for a library built for alpha chains, so its abundance means little. The chain carries TRBV18 and TRBJ1-3; possible D gene TRBD1, 5 bases. With 3 bases removed from V and 2 bases from J, the gap between germline ends came to 11 bases. Germline V gene lookup returns CDR1 KGHSH and CDR2 LQKENI. The length of the CDR3 is 15 residues. CDR3 in amino acids: CASSPDEGPGNTIYF. As DNA, the CDR3 is TGTGCCAGCTCACCGGACGAGGGGCCTGGAAACACCATATATTTT.

Of note for this clonotype: This beta chain represents an off-target read in a library built for alpha chains; its size is of limited meaning. This rearrangement joins TRBV5-1 to TRBJ2-1; D gene uncertain. Germline CDR1 SGHRS, CDR2 YFSETQ. V was clipped by 0 bases and J by 3 bases, with 10 bases between them. The CDR3 runs 15 residues. The CDR3 sequence is CASSLGSGDYNEQFF. The CDR3 DNA sequence: TGCGCCAGCAGCTTGGGGTCAGGAGACTACAATGAGCAGTTCTTC.

About this clonotype itself: This beta chain represents an off-target read in a library built for alpha chains; its size is of limited meaning. V and J are TRBV7-2 and TRBJ2-7; D remains unclear. V dropped 5 bases and J dropped 1 base, with 15 bases sitting between them. Germline loops: CDR1 SGHTA, CDR2 FQGNSA. The CDR3 has 15 residues. CDR3 sequence (DNA): TGTGCCAGCAGCCAAGAAGGGTCGAGGTCCTACGAGCAGTACTTC. Its protein is CASSQEGSRSYEQYF.

For this clonotype: Because the library targeted alpha chains, this beta chain is an off-target read whose size means little. The chain couples TRBV18 to TRBJ1-5; unclear D gene. Germline V gene sequence: CDR1 KGHSH, CDR2 LQKENI. CDR3 length equals 14 residues. Between the trimmed V and J ends, which lost 4 bases and 0 bases, there was a span of 7 bases. This chain's CDR3 is CASSLVDSNQPQHF. In DNA, the CDR3 is TGTGCCAGCTCACTCGTCGATAGCAATCAGCCCCAGCATTTT.

Worth noting for this clonotype: As the CDR3 is not closed by the conserved phenylalanine or tryptophan, this likely results from a read error. This beta chain is a stray read from a library made for alpha chains; its abundance is not meaningful. V is TRBV18 and J is TRBJ1-2; the D is unclear. Germline assignment: CDR1 KGHSH and CDR2 LQKENI. Trimming removed 1 base at V and 4 bases at J, with 13 bases between. CDR3 size: 15 residues. CDR3 sequence (DNA): TGTGCCAGCTCACCACGGGTACAGACCTTCTATGGCTACACCTCC. Amino acid sequence: CASSPRVQTFYGYTS.

This clonotype appeared many times. Within a library made for alpha chains, this beta chain is off target, and its count is uninformative. V gene TRBV10-3 combines with J gene TRBJ2-1; 7 nucleotides align to TRBD1. Germline V gives CDR1 ENHRY, CDR2 SYGVKD. The CDR3 covers 12 residues. J gave up 8 bases and V 4 bases, and 2 bases lay outside the gene matches. Here the CDR3 reads CAISGQGYEQFF. CDR3 nucleotides: TGTGCCATCAGTGGACAGGGTTATGAGCAGTTCTTC.

This clonotype was detected many times. In a library made to pick up alpha chains, this beta chain is a stray read with a size that means little. This chain connects TRBV7-9 to TRBJ1-1, with D possibly being TRBD1 (6 bases). Trimming took 8 bases from V and 0 from J, leaving 10 bases between them. CDR3 length: 13 residues. Germline V CDR1 and CDR2: SEHNR, FQNEAQ (reference sequence). For the CDR3, the DNA is TGTGCCAGCGGCAGGGGCTTGAACACTGAAGCTTTCTTT. As protein: CASGRGLNTEAFF.

This clonotype was counted many times. A library prepared for alpha chains yielded this beta chain as an off-target read; its size is of little meaning. The chain joins TRBV6-2 or TRBV6-3 to TRBJ2-7; the D call may be TRBD1 or TRBD2 (5 bases each). CDR1 and CDR2 from the germline V gene are MNHEY and SVGEGT. This CDR3 is built from 16 residues. Deletions cut 6 bases from V and 2 bases from J, with 20 bases between. For the CDR3, the DNA is TGTGCCAGCAGCATACTGGGGGAAGGTACCCCCTACGAGCAGTACTTC. Encoded protein: CASSILGEGTPYEQYF.

Judged by abundance, this clonotype is medium-sized. This beta chain slipped into a library made for alpha chains as a stray read, so its size is not meaningful. The gene calls are TRBV11-3 and TRBJ1-5; no reliable D call. V was cut by 0 bases and J by 0 bases, with 9 bases left in between. The CDR3 length is 16 residues. The germline CDR1 and CDR2 sequences are SGHNT and YENEEA. This CDR3 is CASSLDRLYSNQPQHF. As DNA, the CDR3 is TGTGCCAGCAGCTTAGATCGTCTTTATAGCAATCAGCCCCAGCATTTT.

In its sample, this clonotype ranks as medium-sized (0.01 to 0.1%). Little can be read into the size of this beta chain, an off-target read in a library designed for alpha chains. The rearrangement uses TRBV29-1 and TRBJ2-5; a possible D gene is TRBD1 (7 bases). With 6 bases removed from V and 4 bases from J, the gap between germline ends came to 12 bases. The germline V gene has CDR1 SQVTM and CDR2 ANQGSEA. This CDR3 spans 12 amino acids. The CDR3 region is CSVGGGGETQYF. The CDR3 nucleotides read TGCAGCGTCGGAGGGGGCGGAGAGACCCAGTACTTC.

This clonotype is labeled as medium-sized. This beta chain was picked up by a library intended for alpha chains and is off target, so its count carries little meaning. The chain recombines TRBV27 with TRBJ2-7; D gene uncertain. The ends were cut back, 11 bases at V and 0 bases at J, with 23 bases in the middle. This CDR3 comprises 16 residues. Germline lookup yields CDR1 MNHEY and CDR2 SMNVEV (reference sequence). The CDR3 reads CADALVGSILSYEQYF. The CDR3 coding sequence is TGTGCCGACGCCCTAGTTGGCTCGATACTCTCCTACGAGCAGTACTTC.

At least ten counts were recorded for this clonotype. The size of this beta chain means little, since it is a stray read in a library made for alpha chains. The chain combines TRBV7-6 with TRBJ1-4; 8 nucleotides match TRBD1. Trimming removed 8 bases from V and 7 bases from J; junction bases left unmatched: 12. Germline V CDR1 and CDR2: SGHVS, FNYEAQ. The CDR3 extends over 15 amino acids. The CDR3 sequence is CASGSRTGLREKLFF. The CDR3 coding sequence is TGTGCCAGCGGCTCTCGGACAGGGCTTCGTGAAAAACTGTTTTTT.